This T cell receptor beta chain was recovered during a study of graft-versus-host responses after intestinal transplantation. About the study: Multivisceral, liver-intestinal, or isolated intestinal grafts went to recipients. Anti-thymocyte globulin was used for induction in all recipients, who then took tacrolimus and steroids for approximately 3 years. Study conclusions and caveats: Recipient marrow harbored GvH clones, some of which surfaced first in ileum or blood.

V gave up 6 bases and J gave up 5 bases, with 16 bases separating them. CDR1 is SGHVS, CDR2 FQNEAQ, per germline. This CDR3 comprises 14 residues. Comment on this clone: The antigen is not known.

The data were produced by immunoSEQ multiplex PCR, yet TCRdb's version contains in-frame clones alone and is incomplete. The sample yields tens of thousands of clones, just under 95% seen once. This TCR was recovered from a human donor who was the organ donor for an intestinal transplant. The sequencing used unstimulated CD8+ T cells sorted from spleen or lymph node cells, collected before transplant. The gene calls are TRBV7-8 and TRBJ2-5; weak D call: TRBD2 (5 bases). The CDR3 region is CASSSVRGMETQYF. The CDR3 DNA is TGTGCCAGCAGTTCCGTCCGAGGGATGGAGACCCAGTACTTC.